This TCR beta chain was identified during a study of blood T cells in healthy people across ages (dated by TCRdb to the mid-2010s). In terms of the full investigation: Template switching captured roughly one uniquely barcoded TCR beta cDNA molecule per two T cells in model experiments. The study analyzed two additional independent replicas of 1 million unique cDNA reads from the same blood draw for two donors, one aged 18 to 29 and one aged 80 or older. Four age groups were formed from the donors: young (average about 16 years), middle-aged (approximately 42), aged (62) and long-lived (about 80). To avoid experimental bias, donors of different ages were randomly spread across the sequencing lanes. Age-related changes in TCR beta repertoire diversity were measured in the study by deep sequencing normalized with unique cDNA molecular identifiers.

Systemically healthy Caucasian individuals from Russia, 35 to 40 in total and aged roughly 6 to 95 years, were included as donors. Each donor gave 8 to 10 milliliters of peripheral blood, collected into EDTA-treated Vacutainer tubes. Ficoll-Paque density-gradient centrifugation was used to isolate PBMCs, with at least 6.5 million per sample. Trizol reagent was used to extract total RNA from the PBMCs, yielding at least 5.5 micrograms per sample. For every donor, flow cytometry on a PBMC aliquot measured the percentage of naive CD45RAhigh/CD27high T cells. V and J are trimmed by 3 bases and 10 bases, and the gene matches miss 6 bases of the junction. The CDR3 runs 14 residues from the cysteine to the phenylalanine. This entry keeps only the CDR3 DNA: 42 bases, framed from base 1. The germline V gene (reference sequence) specifies PRHDT as CDR1 and FYEKMQ as CDR2. On this clonotype: Its antigen specificity is not known. No much larger clone is present one base from it, and per-base qualities are unavailable.

The paper's findings and limits, for the study overall: As age increased, observed TCR beta diversity per million T cells dropped in a roughly linear way, and a significant reduction was already evident by age about 40. Total diversity estimates from one million sequenced T cells were considered lower bounds and underestimates. Since profiling was done on bulk unsorted PBMCs, naive and antigen-experienced compartments could not be conclusively compared. The long-lived group showed more naive CD4+ T cells, fewer expanded clones and increased TCR diversity than the aged group, suggesting age selection. A strong correlation was found between observed TCR beta diversity and the percentage of naive T cells measured by flow cytometry. Donor CMV infection status was unknown, potentially confounding age-related changes in expanded clonotypes.

Library prep was done by 5' RACE. The reads were generated on an Illumina HiSeq 2500. The second PCR ran for about 7 to 11 cycles and used a J-beta primer mix along with a sample-barcoded 5' primer. A unique molecular identifier was introduced onto each TCR beta cDNA molecule by a template-switch 5' adaptor carrying 12 random nucleotides. Each sample yielded at least 2.5 million CDR3-containing paired-end reads. All of the RNA was converted into first-strand cDNA using the Mint cDNA synthesis kit, with a TRBC-specific oligonucleotide serving as the primer. Following uracil-DNA glycosylase treatment, a first 18-cycle PCR with universal primers M1SS and BC2_uni_R was performed on all cDNA. On the study's bioinformatics: Normalization of each sample was performed by random selection of 1 million high-quality reads, each carrying a distinct molecular identifier. Reads sharing molecular identifiers were discarded rather than binned into consensus sequences. MiTCR, set to a Q25 quality threshold and the strictest error-elimination algorithm, was used for CDR3 identification, clonotype clustering and error correction. A nonparametric unseen species model with Euler transformation was used to estimate a lower bound on total TCR beta diversity. Through fastp at Q25 and MiXCR, TCRdb rebuilt clones from the public reads, retaining in-frame beta chains. Each entry is one CDR3 protein sequence, shown with its most common DNA and genes. These V and J calls derive from TCRdb rather than the authors' analysis. Recorded for this sample are 1.5 million to 1.8 million distinct CDR3 sequences; about 45% of them occurred a single time. The ten most abundant clones make up over 3.5% of the sample.

This chain joins TRBV13 to TRBJ1-6; TRBD1 agrees with 7 junctional bases. Input material: blood. The TCR was taken from a woman younger than 35 in good health. The DNA sequence reads TGTGCCAGCAGCTTGACAGGGACCGGGTCACCCCTCCACTTT. Its protein reads: CASSLTGTGSPLHF.